The clone carrying this TCR beta chain has a count of ten or more. These data originate in a study of patients and donors after allogeneic stem cell transplantation. V was shortened by 6 bases and J by 4 bases, with 12 bases between the two germline ends. This CDR3 has 13 residues. Germline lookup yields CDR1 SNHLY and CDR2 FYNNEI. One entry per CDR3 protein, called by TCRdb with MiXCR from the RT-PCR reads. The table records almost 20,000 distinct CDR3 sequences, around 5.3% of them present only once. The material sequenced was blood, either unsorted or a sorted T cell fraction (not recorded which). The chain joins TRBV2 to TRBJ2-5, with a weak D call TRBD2 (5 bases). This TCR came from a human donor who was either an allogeneic HSCT recipient or a stem cell or donor lymphocyte infusion donor (not recorded which). It is not recorded whose cells these are; they may come from a transplant donor. The CDR3 sequence is CASRESAGETQYF. DNA for the CDR3: TGTGCCAGCAGAGAGAGCGCGGGAGAGACCCAGTACTTC. Looking up the rest from reference TRBV2 and TRBJ2-5 gives the full variable domain: EPEVTQTPSHQVTQMGQEVILRCVPISNHLYFYWYRQILGQKVEFLVSFYNNEISEKSEIFDDQFSVERPDGSNFTLKIRSTKLEDSAMYFCASRESAGETQYFGPGTRLLVL.